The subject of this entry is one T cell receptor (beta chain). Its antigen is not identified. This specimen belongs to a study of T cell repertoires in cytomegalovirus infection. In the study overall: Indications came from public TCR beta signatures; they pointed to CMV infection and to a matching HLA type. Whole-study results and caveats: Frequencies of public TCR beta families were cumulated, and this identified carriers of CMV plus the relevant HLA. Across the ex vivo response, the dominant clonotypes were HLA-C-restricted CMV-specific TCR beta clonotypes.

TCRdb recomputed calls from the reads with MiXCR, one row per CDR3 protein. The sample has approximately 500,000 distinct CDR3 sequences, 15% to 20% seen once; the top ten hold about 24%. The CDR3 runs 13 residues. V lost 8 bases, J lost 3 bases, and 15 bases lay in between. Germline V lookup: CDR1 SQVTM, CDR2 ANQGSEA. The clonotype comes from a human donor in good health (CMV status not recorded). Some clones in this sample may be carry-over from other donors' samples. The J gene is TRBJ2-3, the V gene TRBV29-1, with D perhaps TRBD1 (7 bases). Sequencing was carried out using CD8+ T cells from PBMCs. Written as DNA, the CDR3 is TGCAGCTGGAGGGACAGAGAAACAGATACGCAGTATTTT. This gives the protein CSWRDRETDTQYF.